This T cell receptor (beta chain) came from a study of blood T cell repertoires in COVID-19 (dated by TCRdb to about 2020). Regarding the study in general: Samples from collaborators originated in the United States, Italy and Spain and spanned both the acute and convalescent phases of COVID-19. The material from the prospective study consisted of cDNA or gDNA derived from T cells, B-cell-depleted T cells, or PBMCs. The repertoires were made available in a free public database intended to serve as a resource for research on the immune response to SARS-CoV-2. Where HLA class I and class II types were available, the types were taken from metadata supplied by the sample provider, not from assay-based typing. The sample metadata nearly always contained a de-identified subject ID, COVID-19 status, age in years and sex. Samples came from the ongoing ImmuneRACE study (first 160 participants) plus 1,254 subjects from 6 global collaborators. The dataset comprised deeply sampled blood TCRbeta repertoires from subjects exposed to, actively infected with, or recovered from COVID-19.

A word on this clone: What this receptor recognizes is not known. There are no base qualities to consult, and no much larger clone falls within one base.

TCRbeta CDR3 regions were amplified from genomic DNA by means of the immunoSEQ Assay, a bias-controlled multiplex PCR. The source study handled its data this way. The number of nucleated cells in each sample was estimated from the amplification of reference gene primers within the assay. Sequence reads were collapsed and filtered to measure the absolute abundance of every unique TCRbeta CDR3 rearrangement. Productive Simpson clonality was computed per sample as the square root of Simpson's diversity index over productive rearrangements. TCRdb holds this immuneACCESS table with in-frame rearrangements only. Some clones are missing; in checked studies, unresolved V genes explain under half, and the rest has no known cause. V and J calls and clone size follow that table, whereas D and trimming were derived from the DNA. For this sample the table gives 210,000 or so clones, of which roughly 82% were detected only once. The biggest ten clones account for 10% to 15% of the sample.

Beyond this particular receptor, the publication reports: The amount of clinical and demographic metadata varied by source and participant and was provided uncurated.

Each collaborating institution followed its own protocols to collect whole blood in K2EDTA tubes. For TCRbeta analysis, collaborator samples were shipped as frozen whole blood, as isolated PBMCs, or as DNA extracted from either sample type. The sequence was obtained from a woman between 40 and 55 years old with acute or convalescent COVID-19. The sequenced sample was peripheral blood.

The CDR3 reads as follows: CAWSVLGVLSTEAFF. The DNA is TGTGCCTGGAGTGTACTGGGCGTATTGTCAACTGAAGCTTTCTTT. The chain links TRBV30 with TRBJ1-1; there is no confident call for the D gene. The CDR3 holds 15 amino acids from the cysteine to the phenylalanine. Just the 45-base CDR3 DNA is kept, in frame starting at base 1. A distance of 16 bases separates the germline ends of V and J, which lose 0 bases and 5 bases respectively. Per the germline V gene (reference sequence), GTSNPN is the CDR1 and SVGIG is the CDR2. The entire variable domain, with the stretches around the CDR3 drawn from the reference TRBV30 and TRBJ1-1 proteins, is SQTIHQWPATLVQPVGSPLSLECTVEGTSNPNLYWYRQAAGRGLQLLFYSVGIGQISSEVPQNLSASRPQDRQFILSSKKLLLSDSGFYLCAWSVLGVLSTEAFFGQGTRLTVV.